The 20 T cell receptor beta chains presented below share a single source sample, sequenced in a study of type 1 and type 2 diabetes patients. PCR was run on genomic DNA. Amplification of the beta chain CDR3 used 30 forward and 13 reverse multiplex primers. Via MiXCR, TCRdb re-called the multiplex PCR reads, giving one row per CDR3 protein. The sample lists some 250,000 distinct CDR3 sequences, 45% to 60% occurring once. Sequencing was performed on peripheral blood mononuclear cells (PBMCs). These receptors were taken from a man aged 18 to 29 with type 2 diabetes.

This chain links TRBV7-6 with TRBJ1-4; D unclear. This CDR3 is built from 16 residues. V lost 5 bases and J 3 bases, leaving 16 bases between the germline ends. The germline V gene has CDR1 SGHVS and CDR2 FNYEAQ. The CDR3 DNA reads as TGTGCCAGCAGCCTTATCGGGTGGAGGCCTAATGAAAAACTGTTTTTT. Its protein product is CASSLIGWRPNEKLFF. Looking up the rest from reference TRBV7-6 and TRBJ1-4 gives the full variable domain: GAGVSQSPRYKVTKRGQDVALRCDPISGHVSLYWYRQALGQGPEFLTYFNYEAQQDKSGLPNDRFSAERPEGSISTLTIQRTEQRDSAMYRCASSLIGWRPNEKLFFGSGTQLSVL.

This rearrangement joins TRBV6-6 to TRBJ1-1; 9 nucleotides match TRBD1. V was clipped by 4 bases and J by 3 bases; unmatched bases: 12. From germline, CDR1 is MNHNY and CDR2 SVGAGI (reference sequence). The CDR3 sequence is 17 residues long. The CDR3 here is CASSFRDRALLDTEAFF. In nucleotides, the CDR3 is TGTGCCAGCAGTTTCCGGGACAGGGCTTTATTGGACACTGAAGCTTTCTTT.

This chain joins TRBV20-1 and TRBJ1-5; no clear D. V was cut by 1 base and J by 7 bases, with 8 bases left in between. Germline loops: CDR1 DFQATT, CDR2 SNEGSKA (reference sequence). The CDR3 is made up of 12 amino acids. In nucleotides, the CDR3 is TGCAGTGCTAGAGGTGAAACACAGCCCCAGCATTTT. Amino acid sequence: CSARGETQPQHF.

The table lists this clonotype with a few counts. CDR3: CASMRWDNSPLHF. The CDR3 bases are TGTGCCAGCATGAGGTGGGATAATTCACCCCTCCACTTT. This chain links TRBV27 with TRBJ1-6; D unresolved. Germline V gives CDR1 MNHEY, CDR2 SMNVEV (reference sequence). The ends were cut back, 7 bases at V and 5 bases at J, with 9 bases in the middle. The CDR3 runs 13 residues.

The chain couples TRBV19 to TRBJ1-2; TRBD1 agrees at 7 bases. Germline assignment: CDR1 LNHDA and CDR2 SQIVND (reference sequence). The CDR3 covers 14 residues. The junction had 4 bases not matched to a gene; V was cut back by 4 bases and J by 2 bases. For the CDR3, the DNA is TGTGCCAGTAGTACACCGGGACAGAACTATGGCTACACCTTC. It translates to CASSTPGQNYGYTF. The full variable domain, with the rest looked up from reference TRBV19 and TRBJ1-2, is DGGITQSPKYLFRKEGQNVTLSCEQNLNHDAMYWYRQDPGQGLRLIYYSQIVNDFQKGDIAEGYSVSREKKESFPLTVTSAQKNPTAFYLCASSTPGQNYGYTFGSGTRLTVV.

The CDR3 region has the DNA TGCAGTGCTAGAGATCAAGACTATGGCTACACCTTC. Its protein is CSARDQDYGYTF. The chain couples TRBV20-1 to TRBJ1-2; D unresolved. V was clipped by 0 bases and J by 3 bases, with 5 bases between them. The CDR3 loop spans 12 amino acids. The germline gives CDR1 DFQATT, CDR2 SNEGSKA (reference sequence).

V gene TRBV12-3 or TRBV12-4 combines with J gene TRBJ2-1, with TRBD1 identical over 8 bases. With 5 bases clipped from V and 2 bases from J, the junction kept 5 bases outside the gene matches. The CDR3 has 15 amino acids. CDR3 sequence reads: CASSPDRGAYNEQFF. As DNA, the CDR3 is TGTGCCAGCAGTCCCGACAGGGGCGCCTACAATGAGCAGTTCTTC.

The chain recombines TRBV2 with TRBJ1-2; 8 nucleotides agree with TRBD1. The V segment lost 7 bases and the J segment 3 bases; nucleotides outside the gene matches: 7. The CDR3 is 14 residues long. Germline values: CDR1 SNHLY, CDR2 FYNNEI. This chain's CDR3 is CASTPGQADYGYTF. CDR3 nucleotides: TGTGCCAGCACACCGGGACAGGCGGACTATGGCTACACCTTC.

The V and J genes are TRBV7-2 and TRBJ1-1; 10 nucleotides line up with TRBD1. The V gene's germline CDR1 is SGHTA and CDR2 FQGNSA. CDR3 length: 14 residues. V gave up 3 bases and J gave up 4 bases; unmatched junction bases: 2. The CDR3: CASSFRTGGTEAFF. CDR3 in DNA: TGTGCCAGCAGCTTCCGGACAGGGGGCACTGAAGCTTTCTTT.

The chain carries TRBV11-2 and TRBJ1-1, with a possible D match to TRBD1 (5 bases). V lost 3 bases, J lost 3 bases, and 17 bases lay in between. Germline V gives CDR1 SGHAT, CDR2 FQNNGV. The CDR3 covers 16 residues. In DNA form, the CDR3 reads TGTGCCAGCAGCTTCCCGACAGACCAAAGGGACACTGAAGCTTTCTTT. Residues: CASSFPTDQRDTEAFF. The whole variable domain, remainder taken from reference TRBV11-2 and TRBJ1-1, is EAGVAQSPRYKIIEKRQSVAFWCNPISGHATLYWYQQILGQGPKLLIQFQNNGVVDDSQLPKDRFSAERLKGVDSTLKIQPAKLEDSAVYLCASSFPTDQRDTEAFFGQGTRLTVV.

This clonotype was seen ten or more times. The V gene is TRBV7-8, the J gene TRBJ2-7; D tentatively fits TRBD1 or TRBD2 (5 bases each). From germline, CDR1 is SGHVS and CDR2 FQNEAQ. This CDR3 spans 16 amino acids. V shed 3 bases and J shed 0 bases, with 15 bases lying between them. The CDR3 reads CASSFGGGTNSYEQYF. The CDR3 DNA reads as TGTGCCAGCAGCTTTGGTGGGGGAACAAACTCCTACGAGCAGTACTTC.

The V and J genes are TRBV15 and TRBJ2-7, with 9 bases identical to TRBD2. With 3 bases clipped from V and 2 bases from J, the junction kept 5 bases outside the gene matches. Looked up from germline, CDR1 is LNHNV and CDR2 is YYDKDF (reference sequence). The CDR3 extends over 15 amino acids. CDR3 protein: CATSSVTSGPYEQYF. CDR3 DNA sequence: TGTGCCACCAGCAGTGTGACTAGCGGACCCTACGAGCAGTACTTC.

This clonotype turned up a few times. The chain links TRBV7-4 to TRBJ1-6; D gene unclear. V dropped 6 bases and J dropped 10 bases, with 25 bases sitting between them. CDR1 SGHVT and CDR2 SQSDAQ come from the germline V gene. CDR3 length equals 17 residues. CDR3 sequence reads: CASSFDRTGSKGSPLHF. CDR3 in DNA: TGTGCCAGCAGTTTCGACCGAACCGGGTCCAAGGGATCACCCCTCCACTTT.

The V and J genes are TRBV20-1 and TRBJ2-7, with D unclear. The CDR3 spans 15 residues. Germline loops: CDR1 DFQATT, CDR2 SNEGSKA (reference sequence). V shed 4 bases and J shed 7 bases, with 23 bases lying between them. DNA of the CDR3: TGCAGTGCTAAAGGGCAAATCGCTAGTCCATGGGAGCAGTACTTC. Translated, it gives CSAKGQIASPWEQYF.

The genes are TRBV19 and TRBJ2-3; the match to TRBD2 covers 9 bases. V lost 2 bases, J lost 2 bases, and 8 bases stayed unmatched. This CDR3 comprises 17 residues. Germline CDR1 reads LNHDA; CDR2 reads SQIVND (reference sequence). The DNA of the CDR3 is TGTGCCAGTAGTATACTCTCCGCGGGAGGGCCCACAGATACGCAGTATTTT. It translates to CASSILSAGGPTDTQYF.

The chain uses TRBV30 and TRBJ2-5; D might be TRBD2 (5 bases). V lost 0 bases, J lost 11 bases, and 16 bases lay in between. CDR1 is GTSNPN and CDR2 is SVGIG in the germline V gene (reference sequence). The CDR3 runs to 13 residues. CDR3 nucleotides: TGTGCCTGGAGTGTCCGCGACTACAATGAGCAGTACTTC. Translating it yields CAWSVRDYNEQYF.

The CDR3 DNA follows: TGTGCCAGCAAGCAGGGGGACGAAAAACTGTTTTTT. This gives the protein CASKQGDEKLFF. The chain links TRBV6-1 to TRBJ1-4, with TRBD1 matching 7 bases. The CDR3 is 12 residues long. V shed 7 bases and J 8 bases; nucleotides not matched to a gene: 4. Germline CDR1 is MNHNS and CDR2 is SASEGT.

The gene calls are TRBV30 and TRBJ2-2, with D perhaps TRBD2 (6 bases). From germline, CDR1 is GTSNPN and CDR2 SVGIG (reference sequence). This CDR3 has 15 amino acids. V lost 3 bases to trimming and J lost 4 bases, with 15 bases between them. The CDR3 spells CAWRGGGKGTGELFF. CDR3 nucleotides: TGTGCCTGGAGGGGCGGCGGGAAGGGCACCGGGGAGCTGTTTTTT.

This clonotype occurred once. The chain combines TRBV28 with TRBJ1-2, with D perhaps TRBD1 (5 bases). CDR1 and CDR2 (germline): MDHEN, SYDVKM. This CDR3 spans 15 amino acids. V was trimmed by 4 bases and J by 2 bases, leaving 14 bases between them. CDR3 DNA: TGTGCCAGCAGTTCCCCAGGGTCCTCCAACTATGGCTACACCTTC. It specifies CASSSPGSSNYGYTF.

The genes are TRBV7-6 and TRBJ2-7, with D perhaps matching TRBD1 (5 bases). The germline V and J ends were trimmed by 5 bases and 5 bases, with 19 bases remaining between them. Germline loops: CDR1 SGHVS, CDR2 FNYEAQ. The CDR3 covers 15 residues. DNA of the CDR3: TGTGCCAGCAGCCCAGCCCAGGGTAAGATCGACGAGCAGTACTTC. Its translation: CASSPAQGKIDEQYF.